This TCR beta chain was found in a study of cytomegalovirus exposure and HLA in healthy donors (dated by TCRdb to the late 2010s). Regarding the research as a whole: According to a later analysis, the approximately 120 validation repertoires were produced on the same platform as the 666 repertoires of the first cohort. The study aimed to test whether signatures of past pathogen exposure could be identified by cataloging public T cell receptors. Along with the approximately 650-subject first cohort, a separate validation cohort of over a hundred different subjects was used. To predict cytomegalovirus infection status, the study brought together high-throughput TCR immunosequencing, statistical association of individual TCRs with disease status, and machine learning.

CDR1 is given as LGHNA and CDR2 as YNFKEQ, both from the germline V gene. Trimmed from V: 4 bases; trimmed from J: 0 bases; junction bases lacking a gene match: 12. Including cysteine and phenylalanine, the CDR3 has 19 amino acids. The entry retains the CDR3 DNA only, 57 bases that are in frame from base 1. Remarks on this clone: Its antigen remains undetermined. Within one base of it there is no much larger clone, and no base qualities were kept.

Donors formed part of the validation cohort, which comprised over a hundred subjects and was distinct from the first cohort of 666 subjects. What the study reported, not specific to this receptor: The study listed 150 to 200 TCR beta chains as associated with cytomegalovirus. The validation cohort had no HLA typing available for a later analysis, so co-occurrence within that cohort was assessed over all 130 or so repertoires. The classifier was reported to diagnose cytomegalovirus status with high specificity and sensitivity in both the original and validation cohorts. Of the cluster scores, approximately 95% were above 0 in a later analysis, which found that TCRs clustered in the first cohort also tended to co-occur in the roughly 130 validation repertoires. The authors suggested that the approach could potentially be extended to other disease states and immunological phenotypes. While some public TCRs were present in many individuals, most TCR sequences turned up only very rarely across donors. A few of the identified cytomegalovirus-associated TCR beta chains were confirmed in vitro to be specific for cytomegalovirus antigens.

Libraries were constructed by the immunoSEQ multiplex PCR assay. Regarding the original processing steps: A statistical classification framework was built for diagnosing cytomegalovirus status from the catalog of TCR beta chain sequences. Sourced from immuneACCESS, this table was stored by TCRdb with only in-frame sequences that have V and J called. A share of the clones is absent; for the studies checked, an unresolved V gene accounts for under half, and the remainder has no known explanation. That table furnishes V, J and clone size, whereas the DNA furnished D and trimming. Here the sample has around 130,000 clones; roughly 91% occur a single time. The top ten constitute around 3.4% of the sample.

The specimen sequenced was PBMCs. The chain is made from TRBV4-2 and TRBJ2-6; a stretch of 7 junction bases matches TRBD1. The TCR comes from a young man in good health and CMV-seronegative. The sequenced DNA is TGTGCCAGCAGCCTGCCTTCCGGGACAGATAACTCTGGGGCCAACGTCCTGACTTTC. Protein translation: CASSLPSGTDNSGANVLTF.